The TCR beta chain under discussion was sequenced for a study of spatial heterogeneity in lung cancer. Study at large: For the average unique TCR and UMI combination, more than 9.5 occurrences appeared in raw reads.

Study observations and caveats: At tumor resection, ubiquitous expanded TCRs were detected in blood more often than later.

This CDR3 comprises 16 residues. Trimming cost V 7 bases and J 7 bases, with 23 bases left between them. Time point given: blood at routine non-recurrence follow-up after resection. Material for sequencing was whole RNA from tumor, nontumor lung or frozen PBMC, left unsorted. TCRdb processed the 5' RACE reads anew with MiXCR; each CDR3 protein has one entry. The table has roughly 15,000 distinct CDR3 sequences, around 5.9% seen once; the top ten hold more than 20%. This clonotype was counted at least ten times. The target antigen is unknown. The source is a male donor with early-stage non-small cell lung cancer. Sample: PBMCs, taken at follow-up. J is TRBJ2-1 and V is TRBV12-3 or TRBV12-4; D gene unclear. CDR3 residues: CASTGPGEDGKNEQFF. The CDR3 DNA reads as TGTGCCAGCACCGGACCTGGGGAAGACGGAAAGAATGAGCAGTTCTTC.